This T cell receptor (beta chain) is from a study of B cell selection in AIRE deficiency. Regulatory T cells were sorted as CD4+CD25hiCD127low/negative cells. Of note for this clone: The target antigen is unknown.

Study-level results: Of approximately 4,000 shared Treg TCRbeta sequences, approximately 31% were healthy-only, approximately 9.9% patient-only. About 30% of healthy-shared Treg TCRbeta sequences appeared in patient Tconv cells. Shorter CDR3s marked shared Treg sequences, biased toward few non-templated insertions.

Produced via immunoSEQ multiplex PCR; TCRdb's table is partial and in-frame only. The repertoire holds 15,000 or so clones, with approximately 94% as singletons. The J segment lost 2 bases and the V segment lost 6 bases, leaving 8 bases of the junction unmatched. Germline V lookup: CDR1 MNHEY, CDR2 SMNVEV (reference sequence). The CDR3 extends over 16 amino acids. The TCR was taken from a human donor with AIRE deficiency. The chain recombines TRBV27 with TRBJ1-5, with 9 bases that match TRBD1. Sequenced: Tregs sorted from PBMCs. The CDR3 DNA is TGTGCCAGCAGCTCGAGGGGGACAGGGCGCAATCAGCCCCAGCATTTT. Protein product: CASSSRGTGRNQPQHF.